This TCR beta chain was profiled in a study of regulatory T cells in long-lasting Graves disease. Time point indicated: persistent/refractory GD, antithyroid drugs over 5 years with positive TRAb. From PBMCs, RNA was extracted and then used to make the TCR library. EDTA tubes received around 9.4 milliliters of collected peripheral blood. Germline CDR1 and CDR2: SNHLY and FYNNEI. V shed 2 bases and J shed 5 bases, with 12 bases lying between them. The CDR3 is 14 amino acids. The study, taken as a whole, reports: Gene preferences differed: TRBV28, TRBJ1-2, TRBJ2-5 in persistent cases. Thyroid tissue was not studied; only peripheral blood was.

CDR3-region Arm-PCR and iRepertoire HTBI primers produced the TCR beta libraries. TCRdb reanalysed the multiplex PCR reads using MiXCR and keeps one entry per CDR3 protein. The sample lists approximately 690,000 distinct CDR3 sequences; about 32% were seen once. As to this clonotype: Antigen: not known.

Here the sequenced sample was peripheral blood mononuclear cells (PBMCs), taken when the disease was refractory, from a patient treated with antithyroid drugs. The chain is built from TRBV2 and TRBJ1-1; tentatively, D is TRBD1 (6 bases). This clonotype originated in a female donor with Graves disease. The CDR3 nucleotides read TGTGCCAGCAGTGAATGGGGGGCAGGGACTGAAGCTTTCTTT. Its protein is CASSEWGAGTEAFF. The full variable domain, in which reference TRBV2 and TRBJ1-1 provide the parts outside the CDR3, is EPEVTQTPSHQVTQMGQEVILRCVPISNHLYFYWYRQILGQKVEFLVSFYNNEISEKSEIFDDQFSVERPDGSNFTLKIRSTKLEDSAMYFCASSEWGAGTEAFFGQGTRLTVV.